This TCR beta chain was recorded in a study of early T cells in non-severe SARS-CoV-2 infection. Background on the study: Sequencing used unsorted whole-blood bulk RNA, so chains lack pairing.

This clonotype came up a few times. This CDR3 region has 17 residues. V was clipped by 5 bases and J by 0 bases, with 17 bases between them. TCRdb processed the 5' RACE reads anew with MiXCR; each CDR3 protein has one entry. The profile covers 95,000 to 150,000 distinct CDR3 sequences, with 14% to 15% appearing a single time and 21% taken by the ten largest. J is TRBJ2-1 and V is TRBV12-3 or TRBV12-4; D remains unclear. This receptor was taken from an adult who was a healthcare worker with PCR-confirmed SARS-CoV-2 infection or an uninfected control (not recorded which). What was sequenced was whole blood. The CDR3 sequence is CASSILGRRGSYNEQFF. The CDR3 DNA reads as TGTGCCAGCAGTATCCTGGGCCGCCGAGGCTCCTACAATGAGCAGTTCTTC.